The 28 T cell receptor beta chains given below trace back to one sample, sequenced in a study of T cell repertoires in cytomegalovirus infection. TCRdb ran MiXCR on the reads and lists one entry per CDR3 protein. The sample holds 51,000 or so distinct CDR3 sequences; 15% to 20% are singletons and the top ten take around 77%. Their specific antigens are unknown. This specimen was CD8+ T cells from cultured PBMCs, taken from culture after CMV antigen stimulation. These receptors came from a human donor in good health (CMV status not recorded). Some clones in this sample may be carry-over from other donors' samples.

The CDR3 region is CASSQEGPESSYNEQFF. The CDR3 coding sequence is TGCGCCAGCAGCCAAGAGGGTCCGGAGAGCTCCTACAATGAGCAGTTCTTC. V and J are TRBV4-1 and TRBJ2-1, with unresolved D. From germline, CDR1 is MGHRA and CDR2 YSYEKL. Trimming left V 0 bases short and J 0 bases short, with 12 bases between. The CDR3 has 17 residues.

This chain links TRBV7-2 with TRBJ1-2; 7 bases are a match to TRBD1. The CDR3 length is 15 residues. Trimming at V came to 0 bases and at J to 6 bases, leaving 7 bases not matched to a gene. Germline V lookup: CDR1 SGHTA, CDR2 FQGNSA. This CDR3 reads CASSLAVTGEDGYTF. CDR3 nucleotides: TGTGCCAGCAGCTTAGCGGTTACAGGGGAAGATGGCTACACCTTC.

The chain couples TRBV4-1 to TRBJ2-7; TRBD1 might be the D (7 bases). CDR3 length: 16 residues. V lost 0 bases and J lost 0, with 12 bases in between. Germline assignment: CDR1 MGHRA and CDR2 YSYEKL. CDR3 residues: CASSQDAGTVSYEQYF. As DNA, the CDR3 is TGCGCCAGCAGCCAAGATGCGGGGACAGTCTCCTACGAGCAGTACTTC.

V is TRBV7-8 and J is TRBJ2-1; maybe TRBD1 (5 bases). The length of the CDR3 is 15 residues. From germline, CDR1 is SGHVS and CDR2 FQNEAQ. Trimming took off 1 base at V and 5 bases at J, with 12 bases between the two ends. CDR3 residues: CASSLGSRADNEQFF. The CDR3 DNA is TGTGCCAGCAGCTTAGGTTCCAGGGCCGACAATGAGCAGTTCTTC.

This clonotype was seen a handful of times. The rearrangement links TRBV7-9 to TRBJ2-7, with unresolved D. The V gene's germline CDR1 is SEHNR and CDR2 FQNEAQ (reference sequence). The CDR3 is made up of 13 amino acids. V was trimmed by 4 bases and J by 0 bases, leaving 7 bases between them. The CDR3 coding sequence is TGTGCCAGCAGCTCAGACAACTCCTACGAGCAGTACTTC. It translates to CASSSDNSYEQYF.

The chain carries TRBV7-9 and TRBJ2-5; TRBD1 agrees at 8 bases. Looked up from germline, CDR1 is SEHNR and CDR2 is FQNEAQ (reference sequence). V was clipped by 6 bases and J by 3 bases; unmatched bases: 6. CDR3 size: 14 residues. CDR3 nucleotides: TGTGCCAGCAGGGGACAGGAACCGAAAGAGACCCAGTACTTC. The encoded protein is CASRGQEPKETQYF.

V usage is TRBV12-3 or TRBV12-4 and J usage is TRBJ1-2; TRBD1 matches 10 bases. The CDR3 is made up of 15 amino acids. V was clipped by 8 bases and J by 5 bases; unmatched bases: 11. The CDR3: CASGTRGTGVYGYTF. CDR3 bases: TGTGCCAGCGGAACGCGGGGGACAGGGGTTTATGGCTACACCTTC.

This sequence joins TRBV4-1 and TRBJ2-7; D call uncertain. CDR3 length equals 15 residues. Trimming left V 4 bases short and J 3 bases short, with 16 bases between. CDR1 and CDR2 from the germline V gene are MGHRA and YSYEKL. DNA of the CDR3: TGCGCCAGCAGCCTGATTCCGGGTTACAACTACGAGCAGTACTTC. It specifies CASSLIPGYNYEQYF.

This clonotype was seen a handful of times. V is TRBV4-1 and J is TRBJ1-1; 7 bases agree with TRBD1. Germline-derived CDR1 and CDR2 are MGHRA and YSYEKL. The CDR3 runs to 15 residues. V dropped 0 bases and J dropped 4; count of bases not matched to a gene: 5. The chain's CDR3 is CASSQEQGRGTEAFF. In nucleotides, the CDR3 is TGCGCCAGCAGCCAAGAACAGGGGCGAGGCACTGAAGCTTTCTTT.

This clonotype has more than one count but fewer than ten. The chain carries TRBV6-2 or TRBV6-3 and TRBJ2-6, with D hard to call. This CDR3 spans 14 amino acids. The germline CDR1 and CDR2 sequences are MNHEY and SVGEGT. Trimming removed 4 bases at V and 3 bases at J, with 7 bases between. Here the CDR3 DNA reads TGTGCCAGCAGTTCCCTTCGTGGGGCCAACGTCCTGACTTTC. Residues: CASSSLRGANVLTF.

This clonotype was seen more than once but under ten times. The rearrangement joins TRBV12-3 or TRBV12-4 to TRBJ1-2; D may be TRBD1 (6 bases). The CDR3 is made up of 14 amino acids. V was pared by 5 bases and J by 7 bases, with 17 bases between. The CDR3, as DNA: TGTGCCAGCAGTCCCCACCACAGGGAGGCTGGCTACACCTTC. This encodes CASSPHHREAGYTF.

The chain employs TRBV27 and TRBJ2-7; 7 nucleotides match TRBD1. Germline-derived CDR1 and CDR2 are MNHEY and SMNVEV (reference sequence). CDR3 length equals 16 residues. Losses at the gene ends were 0 bases for V and 4 bases for J; bases not matched to a gene: 9. The CDR3 loop reads CASSLSPLDRRYEQYF. CDR3 coding DNA: TGTGCCAGCAGTTTATCCCCTTTGGACAGGAGATACGAGCAGTACTTC.

The V gene is TRBV6-5, the J gene TRBJ2-3, with TRBD1 matching 7 bases. The CDR3 has 15 amino acids. V shed 7 bases and J 4 bases; nucleotides not matched to a gene: 11. Germline CDR1 reads MNHEY; CDR2 reads SVGAGI. The CDR3 DNA reads as TGTGCCAGCAAAACAGACAGGGTGTTAGCAGATACGCAGTATTTT. Protein: CASKTDRVLADTQYF.

The genes are TRBV7-6 and TRBJ1-1; TRBD1 matches 7 bases. The CDR3 totals 17 residues. Germline trimming cut 4 bases from V and 3 bases from J; bases unmatched to any gene: 14. The V gene's germline CDR1 is SGHVS and CDR2 FNYEAQ. The CDR3 spells CASSSENRGARYTEAFF. CDR3 nucleotide sequence: TGTGCCAGCAGCTCAGAGAACAGGGGCGCGAGGTACACTGAAGCTTTCTTT.

This clonotype appeared once. The rearrangement uses TRBV11-2 and TRBJ1-1, with D tentatively TRBD1 (6 bases). The CDR3 spans 18 residues. V shed 3 bases and J shed 3 bases, with 23 bases lying between them. Germline lookup yields CDR1 SGHAT and CDR2 FQNNGV. Here the CDR3 DNA reads TGTGCCAGCAGCTTTAGGTTGGGGGCACAGGTTCCGGACACTGAAGCTTTCTTT. Amino acids: CASSFRLGAQVPDTEAFF.

The J gene is TRBJ2-7, the V gene TRBV7-9; no clear D gene. Germline CDR1 is SEHNR and CDR2 is FQNEAQ (reference sequence). The CDR3 is 13 residues long. Trimming shortened V by 5 bases and J by 4 bases, and 12 bases separated the two germline ends. CDR3 in amino acids: CASSNRTLYEQYF. The CDR3 DNA follows: TGTGCCAGCAGCAACCGGACGTTATACGAGCAGTACTTC.

The chain uses TRBV10-3 and TRBJ1-3; weak D call: TRBD1 (5 bases). V was cut by 9 bases and J by 0 bases, with 12 bases left in between. The CDR3 runs to 14 residues. Germline loops: CDR1 ENHRY, CDR2 SYGVKD. In DNA form, the CDR3 reads TGTGCCATAGAGGGACCGAACTCTGGAAACACCATATATTTT. This codes for CAIEGPNSGNTIYF.

V usage is TRBV4-3 and J usage is TRBJ1-1, with D perhaps TRBD1 (6 bases). CDR3 length: 15 residues. The V and J ends lost 0 bases and 6 bases respectively, with 14 bases between them. CDR1 and CDR2 (germline): LGHNA, YSLEER. CDR3 in amino acids: CASSQDYQGRPEAFF. In DNA form, the CDR3 reads TGCGCCAGCAGCCAAGATTACCAGGGGAGGCCTGAAGCTTTCTTT.

This clonotype was found a few times. This rearrangement joins TRBV10-3 to TRBJ2-7; D ambiguous. The ends were cut back, 5 bases at V and 2 bases at J, with 16 bases in the middle. The germline V gene encodes CDR1 ENHRY and CDR2 SYGVKD. The CDR3 loop spans 15 amino acids. CDR3: CAISPVSEMTYEQYF. The CDR3 bases are TGTGCCATCAGTCCAGTTTCCGAAATGACCTACGAGCAGTACTTC.

This clonotype was seen more than once but under ten times. The chain employs TRBV5-6 and TRBJ2-3, with D uncertain. Per germline, CDR1 SGHDT and CDR2 YYEEEE. The CDR3 contains 13 residues. Trimming took 6 bases from V and 6 from J, leaving 14 bases between them. The DNA for the CDR3 is TGTGCCAGCACCTTCTTAGGTGGGGATACGCAGTATTTT. It encodes CASTFLGGDTQYF.

V gene TRBV4-1 combines with J gene TRBJ1-5, with D maybe TRBD1 (6 bases). Germline loops: CDR1 MGHRA, CDR2 YSYEKL. The V gene lost 0 bases and the J gene lost 7 bases, with 13 bases spanning the gap. The CDR3 runs 15 residues. CDR3 region: CASSQDLQGRQPQHF. For the CDR3, the DNA is TGCGCCAGCAGCCAAGATCTACAGGGACGGCAGCCCCAGCATTTT.

The chain combines TRBV7-7 with TRBJ2-2; D might be TRBD1 or TRBD2, each matching 5 bases. The CDR3 totals 16 residues. Trimming removed 5 bases at V and 6 bases at J, with 19 bases between. The germline V gene encodes CDR1 SSHAT and CDR2 FNYEAQ (reference sequence). The DNA for the CDR3 is TGTGCCAGCAGCCGCCCAGAGGGGCAAAGCCCCGGGGAGCTGTTTTTT. This gives the protein CASSRPEGQSPGELFF.

A few counts support this clonotype. V gene TRBV7-9 combines with J gene TRBJ2-3, with a weak D call TRBD1 (5 bases). This CDR3 comprises 14 residues. V was cut by 5 bases and J by 6 bases, with 15 bases left in between. CDR1 and CDR2 from the germline V gene are SEHNR and FQNEAQ (reference sequence). The CDR3 reads CASSPPLRGDTQYF. The CDR3 DNA follows: TGTGCCAGCAGCCCCCCGCTTAGGGGCGATACGCAGTATTTT.

The chain couples TRBV2 to TRBJ1-3; the match to TRBD1 covers 7 bases. The CDR3 length is 15 residues. Germline assignment: CDR1 SNHLY and CDR2 FYNNEI. Trimming removed 7 bases from V and 6 bases from J; junction bases left unmatched: 12. CDR3 loop: CASMPGTEIPNTIYF. The CDR3 DNA is TGTGCCAGCATGCCGGGGACAGAGATCCCAAACACCATATATTTT. The full variable domain, completed using reference TRBV2 and TRBJ1-3, is EPEVTQTPSHQVTQMGQEVILRCVPISNHLYFYWYRQILGQKVEFLVSFYNNEISEKSEIFDDQFSVERPDGSNFTLKIRSTKLEDSAMYFCASMPGTEIPNTIYFGEGSWLTVV.

This clonotype was observed a handful of times. The CDR3 DNA reads as TGTGCCAGCAGCTTCGGCAGGACTATGAACACTGAAGCTTTCTTT. The encoded protein is CASSFGRTMNTEAFF. V gene TRBV7-2 combines with J gene TRBJ1-1, with D uncertain. The CDR3 loop spans 15 amino acids. Germline V gene lookup returns CDR1 SGHTA and CDR2 FQGNSA. Trimming removed 3 bases from V and 0 bases from J, with 11 bases in between.

The CDR3 DNA reads as TGTGCCAGCAGTTTTACCCCGGGAAATTCACCCCTCCACTTT. Protein: CASSFTPGNSPLHF. The genes are TRBV27 and TRBJ1-6; D uncertain. The CDR3 is 14 amino acids. Germline CDR1 reads MNHEY; CDR2 reads SMNVEV (reference sequence). With 3 bases removed from V and 7 bases from J, the gap between germline ends came to 10 bases.

Only a few counts were recorded for this clonotype. The chain recombines TRBV7-6 with TRBJ1-5; a weak D match, TRBD1 (5 bases). CDR3 length: 14 amino acids. Trimming took 5 bases from V and 4 from J, leaving 12 bases between them. Germline assignment: CDR1 SGHVS and CDR2 FNYEAQ. The CDR3 here is CASSPAGGNQPQHF. CDR3 bases: TGTGCCAGCAGCCCAGCGGGGGGGAATCAGCCCCAGCATTTT.

In its sample, this clonotype was seen many times. This chain connects TRBV7-2 to TRBJ2-1; 9 bases line up with TRBD2. J lost 4 bases, V lost 1 base, and 8 bases had no gene match. This CDR3 has 17 residues. Germline CDR1 is SGHTA and CDR2 is FQGNSA. The CDR3 region is CASSLGPLAGKYNEQFF. CDR3 DNA: TGTGCCAGCAGCTTAGGGCCCCTAGCGGGGAAATACAATGAGCAGTTCTTC.